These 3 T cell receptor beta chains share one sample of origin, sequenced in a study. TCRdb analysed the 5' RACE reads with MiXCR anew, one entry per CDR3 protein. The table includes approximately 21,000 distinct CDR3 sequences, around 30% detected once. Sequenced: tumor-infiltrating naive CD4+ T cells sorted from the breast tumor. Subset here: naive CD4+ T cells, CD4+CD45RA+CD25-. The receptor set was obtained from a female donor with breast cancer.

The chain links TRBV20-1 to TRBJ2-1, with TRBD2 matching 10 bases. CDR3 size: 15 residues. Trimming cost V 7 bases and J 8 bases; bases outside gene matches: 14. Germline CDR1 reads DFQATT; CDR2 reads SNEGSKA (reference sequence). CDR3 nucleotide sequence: TGCAGTGTGGGTTTGGGGCTAGCGGGAGATGATGAGCAGTTCTTC. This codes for CSVGLGLAGDDEQFF.

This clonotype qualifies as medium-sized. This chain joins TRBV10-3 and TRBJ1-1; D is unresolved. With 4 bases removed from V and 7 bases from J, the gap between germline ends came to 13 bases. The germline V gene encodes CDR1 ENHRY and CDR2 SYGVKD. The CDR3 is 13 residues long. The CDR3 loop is CAISGNGVGEAFF. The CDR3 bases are TGTGCCATCAGTGGAAACGGGGTTGGTGAAGCTTTCTTT.

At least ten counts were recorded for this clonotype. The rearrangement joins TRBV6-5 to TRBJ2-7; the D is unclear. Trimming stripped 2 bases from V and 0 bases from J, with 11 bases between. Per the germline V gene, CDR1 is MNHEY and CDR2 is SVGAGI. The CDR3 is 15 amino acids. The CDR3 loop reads CASSYGGSNSYEQYF. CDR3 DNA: TGTGCCAGCAGTTACGGTGGGTCCAACTCCTACGAGCAGTACTTC.